This is a list of T cell receptor beta chains from one sample in a study of cytomegalovirus exposure and HLA in healthy donors. Sequenced by immunoSEQ multiplex PCR; TCRdb stores in-frame clones only, minus some. The data show about 180,000 clones, about 81% seen once. Sequencing was done on a sample of PBMCs. All receptors come from a woman aged 30 to 39 in good health and CMV-seronegative. Both conserved end residues are part of each CDR3. D genes are given only for firm matches. Rows may omit the clone size; those that give it use once, few, many or a size class.

V	size	J	D	CDR3	DNA
TRBV5-4	.	TRBJ1-5	.	CASSCPGQCNQPQHF	TGTGCCAGCAGCTGCCCTGGTCAGTGCAATCAGCCCCAGCATTTT
TRBV6-6	.	TRBJ1-4	.	CASSTPSSEKLFF	TGTGCCAGCAGCACGCCTTCTAGTGAAAAACTGTTTTTT
TRBV29-1	.	TRBJ2-1	TRBD2	CSAHGTSRDEQFF	TGCAGCGCCCATGGGACTAGTCGCGATGAGCAGTTCTTC
TRBV7-2	.	TRBJ2-5	.	CASSFGQQETQYF	TGTGCCAGCAGCTTTGGACAGCAAGAGACCCAGTACTTC
TRBV6-1	.	TRBJ2-3	TRBD1	CASSEEEGQVMGDTQYF	TGTGCCAGCAGTGAAGAAGAGGGACAGGTGATGGGAGATACGCAGTATTTT
TRBV5-6	.	TRBJ2-5	TRBD1	CASSLGGQEETQYF	TGTGCCAGCAGCTTAGGAGGACAGGAAGAGACCCAGTACTTC
TRBV5-4	.	TRBJ2-6	TRBD2	CASSSGGSGANVLTF	TGTGCCAGCAGTTCGGGGGGCTCTGGGGCCAACGTCCTGACTTTC
TRBV11-2	.	TRBJ2-3	TRBD2	CASSRLAGGFGSTDTQYF	TGTGCCAGCAGTAGACTAGCGGGAGGGTTCGGGTCCACAGATACGCAGTATTTT
TRBV28	.	TRBJ2-5	.	CASRSRDQETQYF	TGTGCCAGCAGAAGCCGGGACCAAGAGACCCAGTACTTC
TRBV7-2	few	TRBJ2-1	.	CASSPVEGFLHYNEQFF	TGTGCCAGCAGCCCAGTAGAGGGATTTCTCCATTACAATGAGCAGTTCTTC
TRBV18	.	TRBJ2-1	TRBD2	CASSISGGALNEQFF	TGTGCCAGCTCCATTAGCGGGGGGGCACTCAATGAGCAGTTCTTC